A single sample gave rise to the 14 T cell receptor beta chains below, sequenced in a study of T cell responses to AZD1222 COVID-19 vaccine. Data came from immunoSEQ multiplex PCR; TCRdb stores just in-frame clones and leaves some out. The sample shows roughly 120,000 clones, around 85% of them seen only once. This specimen consisted of peripheral blood, obtained on day 0 of AZD1222 vaccination. These receptor sequences come from an adult in good health.

The rearrangement uses TRBV20-1 and TRBJ2-3; D possibly corresponds to TRBD1 (6 bases). In germline, CDR1 is DFQATT, CDR2 SNEGSKA (reference sequence). The CDR3 is 15 amino acids. V lost 3 bases and J 1 base, leaving 14 bases between the germline ends. CDR3 region: CSASGFGQRTDTQYF. The CDR3 DNA reads TGCAGTGCTAGTGGGTTCGGACAGCGCACAGATACGCAGTATTTT.

In this sample, this clone turned up a few times. The V call is TRBV5-1, the J call TRBJ2-3; perhaps D is TRBD1 or TRBD2 (5 bases each). Germline V gene sequence: CDR1 SGHRS, CDR2 YFSETQ. The CDR3 spans 14 residues. V was shortened by 0 bases and J by 2 bases, with 7 bases between the two germline ends. DNA of the CDR3: TGCGCCAGCAGCTTGGGGGGACCCACAGATACGCAGTATTTT. Encoded protein: CASSLGGPTDTQYF.

V and J are TRBV19 and TRBJ2-6; D is perhaps TRBD1 (6 bases). CDR1 LNHDA and CDR2 SQIVND come from the germline V gene (reference sequence). Trimming pared 4 bases from V and 3 bases from J, leaving 10 bases between. The CDR3 sequence is 15 residues long. The chain's CDR3 is CASSTRGSGANVLTF. The CDR3 nucleotides read TGTGCCAGTAGTACAAGGGGGAGTGGGGCCAACGTCCTGACTTTC.

The chain recombines TRBV5-4 with TRBJ2-6; tentative D call: TRBD1 (6 bases). This CDR3 spans 20 amino acids. Trimming left V 4 bases short and J 0 bases short, with 23 bases between. Per germline, CDR1 SGHNT and CDR2 YYREEE (reference sequence). As DNA, the CDR3 is TGTGCCAGCAGCCCTTCCCCAAACAGGGTGGGGAGCTCTGGGGCCAACGTCCTGACTTTC. Amino acid sequence: CASSPSPNRVGSSGANVLTF.

This clone was seen only a few times. The V and J genes are TRBV20-1 and TRBJ2-7; D is uncertain. The CDR3 totals 11 residues. The germline CDR1 and CDR2 sequences are DFQATT and SNEGSKA (reference sequence). V lost 1 base to trimming and J lost 11 bases, with 12 bases between them. CDR3 loop: CSARVVEREYF. CDR3 nucleotides: TGCAGTGCTAGAGTAGTCGAGCGAGAGTACTTC.

The V call is TRBV12-5, the J call TRBJ1-5; D perhaps matches TRBD1 (5 bases). The CDR3 runs 15 residues. Trimming left V 0 bases short and J 6 bases short, with 12 bases between. Germline lookup yields CDR1 LGHNT and CDR2 FRNRAP. The CDR3, as DNA: TGTGCTAGTGGTTTGGTAGGGGCGGGGAGTCAGCCCCAGCATTTT. Encoded protein: CASGLVGAGSQPQHF.

This rearrangement joins TRBV6-2 or TRBV6-3 to TRBJ2-2; 9 positions match TRBD1. Germline-derived CDR1 and CDR2 are MNHEY and SVGEGT. The CDR3 sequence is 15 residues long. V lost 5 bases and J lost 4; bases outside the gene matches: 5. The CDR3 loop reads CASSPGTGFTGELFF. CDR3 nucleotides: TGTGCCAGCAGTCCCGGGACAGGGTTCACCGGGGAGCTGTTTTTT.

The J gene is TRBJ1-5, the V gene TRBV14, with a tentative D call TRBD1 (5 bases). The CDR3 is 14 residues long. V was shortened by 4 bases and J by 5 bases, with 12 bases between the two germline ends. Germline loops: CDR1 SGHDN, CDR2 FVKESK. CDR3 loop: CASSPRELDQPQHF. The DNA for the CDR3 is TGTGCCAGCAGCCCCAGGGAATTGGATCAGCCCCAGCATTTT.

This clone has just a few counts. This chain connects TRBV3-1 (or the pseudogene TRBV3-2) to TRBJ2-5; possible D gene TRBD1, 6 bases. The germline gives CDR1 LGHDT, CDR2 YNNKEL (reference sequence). The CDR3 covers 16 residues. Trimming stripped 3 bases from V and 1 base from J, with 15 bases between. CDR3 sequence: CASSQMIGTSQETQYF. CDR3 nucleotide sequence: TGTGCCAGCAGCCAGATGATCGGGACAAGCCAAGAGACCCAGTACTTC.

V is TRBV5-1 and J is TRBJ1-4; D uncertain. Trimming pared 2 bases from V and 5 bases from J, leaving 13 bases between. In germline, CDR1 is SGHRS, CDR2 YFSETQ. The CDR3 has 15 amino acids. In DNA, the CDR3 is TGCGCCAGCAGCTTTGAGGGCGATTGGAATGAAAAACTGTTTTTT. This translates into CASSFEGDWNEKLFF.

This rearrangement joins TRBV12-3 or TRBV12-4 to TRBJ2-7; D unclear. V shed 6 bases and J shed 3 bases, with 9 bases lying between them. This CDR3 region has 12 residues. CDR3 DNA sequence: TGTGCCAGCAGCCTGTCGCACTACGAGCAGTACTTC. This gives the protein CASSLSHYEQYF.

The chain uses TRBV24-1 and TRBJ1-1, with D maybe TRBD1 (6 bases). V gave up 0 bases and J gave up 5 bases, with 9 bases separating them. Germline V gives CDR1 KGHDR, CDR2 SFDVKD. CDR3 size: 14 residues. CDR3 coding DNA: TGTGCCACCAGTGATTTGAGGGGGGGAACTGAAGCTTTCTTT. Translating it yields CATSDLRGGTEAFF.

J is TRBJ1-1 and V is TRBV12-3 or TRBV12-4; D not certain. The CDR3 is made up of 13 amino acids. V was trimmed by 3 bases and J by 7 bases, leaving 12 bases between them. CDR3 nucleotide sequence: TGTGCCAGCAGTTTGTCACCTACGGGTGAAGCTTTCTTT. Translation gives CASSLSPTGEAFF.

The chain carries TRBV3-1 (or the pseudogene TRBV3-2) and TRBJ1-6, with a weak D call TRBD1 (5 bases). Germline V gene sequence: CDR1 LGHDT, CDR2 YNNKEL (reference sequence). Trimming shortened V by 1 base and J by 0 bases, and 10 bases separated the two germline ends. The CDR3 is 17 residues long. In nucleotides, the CDR3 is TGTGCCAGCAGCCAAGGGCGGGGCAGCTCCTATAATTCACCCCTCCACTTT. Protein sequence: CASSQGRGSSYNSPLHF.